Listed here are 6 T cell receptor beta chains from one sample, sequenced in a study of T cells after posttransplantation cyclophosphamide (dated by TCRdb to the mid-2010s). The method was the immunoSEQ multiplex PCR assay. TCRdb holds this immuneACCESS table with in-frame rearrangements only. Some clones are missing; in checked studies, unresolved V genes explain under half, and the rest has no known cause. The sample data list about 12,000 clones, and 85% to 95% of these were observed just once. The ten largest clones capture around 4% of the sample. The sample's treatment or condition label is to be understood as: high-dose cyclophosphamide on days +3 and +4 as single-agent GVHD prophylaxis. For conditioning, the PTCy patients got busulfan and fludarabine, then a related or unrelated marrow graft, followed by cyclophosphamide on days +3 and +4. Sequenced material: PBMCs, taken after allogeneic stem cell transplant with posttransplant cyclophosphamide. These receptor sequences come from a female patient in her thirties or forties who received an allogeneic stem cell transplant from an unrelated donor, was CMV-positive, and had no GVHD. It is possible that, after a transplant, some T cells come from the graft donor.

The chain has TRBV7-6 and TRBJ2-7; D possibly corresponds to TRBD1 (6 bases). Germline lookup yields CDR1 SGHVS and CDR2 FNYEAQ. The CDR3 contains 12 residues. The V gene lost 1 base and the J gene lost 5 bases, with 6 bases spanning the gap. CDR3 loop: CASSLDRDEQYF. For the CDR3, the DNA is TGTGCCAGCAGCTTAGACAGGGACGAGCAGTACTTC.

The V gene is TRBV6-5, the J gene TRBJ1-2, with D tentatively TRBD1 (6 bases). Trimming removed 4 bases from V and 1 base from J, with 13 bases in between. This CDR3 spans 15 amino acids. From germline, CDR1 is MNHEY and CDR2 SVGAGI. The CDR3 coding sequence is TGTGCCAGCAGTTCCATTGGACAGATTAACTATGGCTACACCTTC. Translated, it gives CASSSIGQINYGYTF.

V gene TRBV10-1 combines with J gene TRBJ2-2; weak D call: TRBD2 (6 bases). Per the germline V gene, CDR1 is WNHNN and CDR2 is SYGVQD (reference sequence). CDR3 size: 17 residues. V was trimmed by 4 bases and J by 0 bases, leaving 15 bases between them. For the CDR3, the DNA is TGCGCCAGCAGTGTTTCGCCGGGACTGCCGAACACCGGGGAGCTGTTTTTT. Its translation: CASSVSPGLPNTGELFF.

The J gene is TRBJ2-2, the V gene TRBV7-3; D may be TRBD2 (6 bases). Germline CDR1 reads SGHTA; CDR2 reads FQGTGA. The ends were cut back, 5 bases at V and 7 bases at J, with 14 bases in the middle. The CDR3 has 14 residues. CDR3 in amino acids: CASSPLAGSGELFF. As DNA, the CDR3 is TGTGCCAGCAGCCCCTTGGCGGGGAGCGGGGAGCTGTTTTTT.

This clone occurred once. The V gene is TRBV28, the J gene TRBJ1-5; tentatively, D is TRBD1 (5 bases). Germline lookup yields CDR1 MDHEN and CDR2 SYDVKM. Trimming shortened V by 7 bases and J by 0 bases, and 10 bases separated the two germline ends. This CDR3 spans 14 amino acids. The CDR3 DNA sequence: TGTGCCAGCACGGACAACCTTAGCAATCAGCCCCAGCATTTT. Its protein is CASTDNLSNQPQHF.

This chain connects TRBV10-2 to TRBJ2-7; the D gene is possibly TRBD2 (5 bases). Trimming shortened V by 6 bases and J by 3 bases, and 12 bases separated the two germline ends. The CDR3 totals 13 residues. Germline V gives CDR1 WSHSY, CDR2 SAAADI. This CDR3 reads CASRRAVDYEQYF. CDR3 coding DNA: TGCGCCAGCAGGCGGGCGGTTGACTACGAGCAGTACTTC.